This passage covers 8 T cell receptor beta chains from one sample sequenced in a study of shared clonotypes between healthy human individuals. Some clones are missing from TCRdb's copy, which holds only in-frame ones; the method was immunoSEQ multiplex PCR. The sample has roughly 640,000 clones; roughly 70% are singletons. What was sequenced was memory CD4+ T cells sorted from blood. Subset specified: CD45RA-negative fraction. The receptor source for this set is a woman under 40 in good health.

The chain links TRBV18 to TRBJ2-4, with 9 nucleotides matching TRBD1. Per the germline V gene, CDR1 is KGHSH and CDR2 is LQKENI. The CDR3 is 14 residues long. Trimming took 3 bases from V and 4 from J; bases not matched to a gene: 1. The CDR3 region has the DNA TGTGCCAGCTCACCTGGGACAGGGAAAAACATTCAGTACTTC. It specifies CASSPGTGKNIQYF.

This chain links TRBV5-1 with TRBJ1-3; a possible D gene is TRBD1 (5 bases). The germline V gene has CDR1 SGHRS and CDR2 YFSETQ. Trimming pared 0 bases from V and 1 base from J, leaving 8 bases between. The CDR3 consists of 15 residues. The CDR3 DNA reads TGCGCCAGCAGCTTGGATGGGACTTCTGGAAACACCATATATTTT. Translation: CASSLDGTSGNTIYF.

The gene calls are TRBV14 and TRBJ2-1, with 7 bases that match TRBD2. Germline CDR1 is SGHDN and CDR2 is FVKESK. This CDR3 is built from 17 residues. Germline trimming cut 4 bases from V and 6 bases from J; bases unmatched to any gene: 15. The CDR3, as DNA: TGTGCCAGCAGCCGAGACTTTACTGGGAGGGCCTTCAATGAGCAGTTCTTC. Translating gives CASSRDFTGRAFNEQFF.

The chain recombines TRBV23-1 with TRBJ2-1; D remains ambiguous. TRBV23-1 is treated as an ORF (open reading frame) with a function not yet certain. There are 10 residues in the CDR3. Trimming left V 8 bases short and J 5 bases short, with 4 bases between. The CDR3 nucleotides are TGCGCCAGCTGGAACAATGAGCAGTTCTTC. Amino acid sequence: CASWNNEQFF.

There are a few counts of this clone. The V and J genes are TRBV13 and TRBJ2-3; TRBD1 matches 7 bases. This CDR3 region has 13 residues. With V trimmed by 6 bases and J by 9 bases, 9 bases remained unmatched. CDR1 PRHDT and CDR2 FYEKMQ come from the germline V gene (reference sequence). The CDR3 region is CASSSYRGSTQYF. The CDR3 coding sequence is TGTGCCAGCAGTTCGTACAGGGGTAGCACGCAGTATTTT.

The chain is built from TRBV27 and TRBJ2-5; D is possibly TRBD1 (5 bases). There are 16 residues in the CDR3. Germline CDR1 MNHEY, CDR2 SMNVEV (reference sequence). V lost 3 bases, J lost 5 bases, and 19 bases lay in between. CDR3 bases: TGTGCCAGCAGTTTGTCTGCAGGGCGATTGTTTGAGACCCAGTACTTC. It codes for CASSLSAGRLFETQYF.

V gene TRBV28 combines with J gene TRBJ1-2, with a possible D match to TRBD1 (6 bases). The CDR3 sequence is 15 residues long. V gave up 8 bases and J gave up 3 bases, with 19 bases separating them. Germline V gene data show CDR1 as MDHEN and CDR2 as SYDVKM. CDR3 nucleotides: TGTGCCAGCGAGTTCTCCGGGGGGCGCCACTATGGCTACACCTTC. This sequence encodes CASEFSGGRHYGYTF.

The rearrangement links TRBV7-2 to TRBJ2-1, with D possibly being TRBD2 (5 bases). Per germline, CDR1 SGHTA and CDR2 FQGNSA. The ends were cut back, 5 bases at V and 9 bases at J, with 11 bases in the middle. This CDR3 spans 12 amino acids. Written as DNA, the CDR3 is TGTGCCAGCAGCCTCGTCCGGGGTGAGCAGTTCTTC. Protein product: CASSLVRGEQFF. Together with reference TRBV7-2 and TRBJ2-1, the CDR3 gives the full variable domain: GAGVSQSPSNKVTEKGKDVELRCDPISGHTALYWYRQSLGQGLEFLIYFQGNSAPDKSGLPSDRFSAERTGGSVSTLTIQRTQQEDSAVYLCASSLVRGEQFFGPGTRLTVL.